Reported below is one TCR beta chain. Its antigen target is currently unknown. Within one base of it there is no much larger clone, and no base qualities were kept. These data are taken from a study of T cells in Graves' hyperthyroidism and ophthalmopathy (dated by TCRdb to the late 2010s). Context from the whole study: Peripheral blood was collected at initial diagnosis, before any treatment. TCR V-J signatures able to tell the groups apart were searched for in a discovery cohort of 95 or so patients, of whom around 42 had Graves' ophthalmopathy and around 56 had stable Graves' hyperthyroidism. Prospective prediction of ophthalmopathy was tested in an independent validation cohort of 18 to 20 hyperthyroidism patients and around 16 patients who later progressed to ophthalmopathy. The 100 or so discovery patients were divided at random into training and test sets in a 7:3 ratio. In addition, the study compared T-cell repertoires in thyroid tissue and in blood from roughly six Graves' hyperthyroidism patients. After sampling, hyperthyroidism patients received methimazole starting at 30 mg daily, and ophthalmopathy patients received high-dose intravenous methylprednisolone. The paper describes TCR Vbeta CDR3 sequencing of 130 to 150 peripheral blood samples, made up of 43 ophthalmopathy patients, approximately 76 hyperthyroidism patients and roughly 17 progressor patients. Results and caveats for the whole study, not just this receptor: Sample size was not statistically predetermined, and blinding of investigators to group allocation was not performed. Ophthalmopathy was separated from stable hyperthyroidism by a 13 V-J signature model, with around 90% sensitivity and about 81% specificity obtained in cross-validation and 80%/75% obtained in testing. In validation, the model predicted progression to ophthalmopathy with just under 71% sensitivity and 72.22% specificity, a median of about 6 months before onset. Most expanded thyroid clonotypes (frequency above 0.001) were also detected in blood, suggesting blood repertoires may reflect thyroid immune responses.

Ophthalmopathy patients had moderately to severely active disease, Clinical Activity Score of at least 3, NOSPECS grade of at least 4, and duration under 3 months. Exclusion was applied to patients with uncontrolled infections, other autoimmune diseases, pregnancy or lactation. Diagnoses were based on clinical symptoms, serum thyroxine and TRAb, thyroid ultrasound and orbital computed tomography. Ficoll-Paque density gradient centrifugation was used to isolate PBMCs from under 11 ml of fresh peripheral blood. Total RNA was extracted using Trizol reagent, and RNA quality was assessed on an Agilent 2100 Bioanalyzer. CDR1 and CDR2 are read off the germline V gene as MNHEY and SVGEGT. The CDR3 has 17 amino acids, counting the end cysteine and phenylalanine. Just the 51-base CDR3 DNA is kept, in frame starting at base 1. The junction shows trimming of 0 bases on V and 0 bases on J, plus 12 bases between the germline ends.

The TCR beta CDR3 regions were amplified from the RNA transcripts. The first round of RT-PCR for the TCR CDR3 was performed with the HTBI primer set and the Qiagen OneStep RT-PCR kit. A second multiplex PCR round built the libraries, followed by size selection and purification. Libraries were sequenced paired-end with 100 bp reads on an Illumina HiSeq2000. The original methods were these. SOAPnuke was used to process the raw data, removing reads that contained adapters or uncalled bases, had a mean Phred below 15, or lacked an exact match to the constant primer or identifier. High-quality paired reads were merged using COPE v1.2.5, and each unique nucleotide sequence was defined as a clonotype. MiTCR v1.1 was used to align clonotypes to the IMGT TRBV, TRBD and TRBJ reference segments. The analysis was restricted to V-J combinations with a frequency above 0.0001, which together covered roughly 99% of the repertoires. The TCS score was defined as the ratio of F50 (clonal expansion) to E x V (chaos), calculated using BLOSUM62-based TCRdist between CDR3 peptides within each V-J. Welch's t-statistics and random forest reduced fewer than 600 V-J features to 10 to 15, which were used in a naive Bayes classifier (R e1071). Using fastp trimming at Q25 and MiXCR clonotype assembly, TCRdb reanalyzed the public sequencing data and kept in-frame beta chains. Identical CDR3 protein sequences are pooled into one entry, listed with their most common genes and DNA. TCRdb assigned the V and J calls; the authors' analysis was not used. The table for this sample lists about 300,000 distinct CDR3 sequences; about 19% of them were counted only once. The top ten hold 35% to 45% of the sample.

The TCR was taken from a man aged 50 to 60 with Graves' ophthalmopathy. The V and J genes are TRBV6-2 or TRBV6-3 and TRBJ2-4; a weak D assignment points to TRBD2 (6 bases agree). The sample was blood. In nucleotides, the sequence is TGTGCCAGCAGTTACTCGCGGGGTGGGGTAGCCAAAAACATTCAGTACTTC. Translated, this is CASSYSRGGVAKNIQYF.